This T cell receptor beta chain is drawn from a study of CD8+ T cells in alopecia areata. Across the study: Patients remained on tofacitinib for 6 to 18 months and then went 6 months without it. Severity among treated patients was scored by the percentage of scalp area affected.

Treatment indicated: oral pan-JAK inhibitor, 5-10 mg twice daily. RNA, once extracted, was reverse transcribed into cDNA for use as the sequencing template. Clones were read by immunoSEQ multiplex PCR, and TCRdb kept only the in-frame ones, dropping some. The sample consists of 90,000 or so clones, around 44% of them appearing once. Germline lookup yields CDR1 SGDLS and CDR2 YYNGEE. Trimming shortened V by 0 bases and J by 1 base, and 5 bases separated the two germline ends. The CDR3 is 15 amino acids. Notes on the study in general: Among the top 100, expanded CD8+ clones, as well as scalp clonality, were significantly decreased by tofacitinib. There were many expanded lesional clones persisting in scalp and blood during tofacitinib.

On this clone itself: No antigen is known for it.

The clonotype originates from a human donor with alopecia areata. V and J are TRBV9 and TRBJ2-6; no reliable D call. The specimen was CD8+ T cells sorted from blood, collected at week 24, from a patient treated with tofacitinib. The CDR3 loop reads CASSVAWSGANVLTF. The CDR3, as DNA: TGTGCCAGCAGCGTAGCGTGGTCTGGGGCCAACGTCCTGACTTTC.